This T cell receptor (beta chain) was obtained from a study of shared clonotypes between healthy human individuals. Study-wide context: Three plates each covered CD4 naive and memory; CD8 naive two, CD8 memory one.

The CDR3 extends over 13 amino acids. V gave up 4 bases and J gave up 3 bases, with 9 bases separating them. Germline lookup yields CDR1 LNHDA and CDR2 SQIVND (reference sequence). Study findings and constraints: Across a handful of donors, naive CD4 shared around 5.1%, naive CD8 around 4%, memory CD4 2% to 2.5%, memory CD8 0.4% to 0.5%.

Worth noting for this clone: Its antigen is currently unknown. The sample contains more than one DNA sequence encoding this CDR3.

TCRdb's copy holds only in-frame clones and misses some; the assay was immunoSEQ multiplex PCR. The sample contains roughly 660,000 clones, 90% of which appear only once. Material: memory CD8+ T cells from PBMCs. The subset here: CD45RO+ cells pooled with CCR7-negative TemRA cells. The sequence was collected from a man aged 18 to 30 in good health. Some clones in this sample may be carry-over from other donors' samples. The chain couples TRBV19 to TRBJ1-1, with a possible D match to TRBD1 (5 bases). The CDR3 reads CASSRGSHTEAFF. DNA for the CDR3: TGTGCCAGTAGTAGGGGCAGCCACACTGAAGCTTTCTTT.